What follows are 2 T cell receptor beta chains derived from one specimen sequenced in a study of regulatory T cells in long-lasting Graves disease. Library construction for TCR beta used iRepertoire HTBI primers and Arm-PCR of CDR3 regions. MiXCR was run by TCRdb on the multiplex PCR reads, yielding one entry per CDR3 protein. Among approximately 400,000 distinct CDR3 sequences listed, approximately 12% were seen once. The time point is: newly diagnosed GD, antithyroid drugs for less than 3 months. PBMC RNA was the source of the TCR library. These records were also assigned to another study, of T cells in Graves' hyperthyroidism and ophthalmopathy.

The source material was peripheral blood mononuclear cells (PBMCs), sampled at new diagnosis, from a patient treated with antithyroid drugs. The receptor set was obtained from a woman in her late teens or twenties with Graves disease.

As regards this clonotype: A much larger clonotype is one base distant, so this may be a read error. The J gene is TRBJ2-3, the V gene TRBV20-1; a weak D match, TRBD2 (6 bases). The V and J ends lost 1 base and 8 bases respectively, with 16 bases between them. The length of the CDR3 is 14 residues. The germline V gene encodes CDR1 DFQATT and CDR2 SNEGSKA (reference sequence). The CDR3 is CSARVTGERATQYF. The CDR3 DNA sequence: TGCAGTGCTAGAGTAACGGGAGAGCGAGCTACGCAGTATTTT.

In its sample, this clonotype was seen many times. The chain links TRBV3-1 to TRBJ2-5; D might be TRBD1 (6 bases). CDR3 length: 18 residues. The V end lost 3 bases, the J end lost 3 bases, and 23 bases lay between the germline ends. Germline CDR1 and CDR2: LGHDT and YNNKEL (reference sequence). The CDR3, as DNA: TGTGCCAGCAGCCATGCAGACAGGACGGGAATCGGCGAAGAGACCCAGTACTTC. Protein product: CASSHADRTGIGEETQYF.